This T cell receptor beta chain was sequenced in a study of blood T cell repertoires in COVID-19. Study overall: Material from acute and convalescent COVID-19 was sourced from the United States, Italy and Spain. In each case, the material was cDNA or gDNA derived from T cells, B-cell-depleted T cells, or PBMCs.

Authors' processing steps: Quantification of nucleated cells was approximated via reference gene primer amplification. The protocol was immunoSEQ multiplex PCR, while the TCRdb copy is restricted to in-frame clones and leaves out a portion. Clone size and V and J calls were adopted from that table, with D and trimming inferred from the DNA. Of some 530,000 clones in the sample, around 85% are singletons; the top ten hold approximately 2.9%. The CDR3 contains 17 residues. V was pared by 4 bases and J by 2 bases, with 7 bases of the junction left unmatched. In germline, CDR1 is SGHTA, CDR2 FQGTGA. The rearrangement uses TRBV7-3 and TRBJ2-3, with TRBD2 matching over 12 bases. The origin of this receptor is a human donor in a cohort sampled during active COVID-19. Sequenced material: peripheral blood. The CDR3 nucleotides read TGTGCCAGCAGCTCTCGCGGACTAGCGGGGAACACAGATACGCAGTATTTT. Translation: CASSSRGLAGNTDTQYF. Using reference TRBV7-3 and TRBJ2-3 for the parts outside the CDR3, the full variable domain is GAGVSQTPSNKVTEKGKYVELRCDPISGHTALYWYRQSLGQGPEFLIYFQGTGAADDSGLPNDRFFAVRPEGSVSTLKIQRTERGDSAVYLCASSSRGLAGNTDTQYFGPGTRLTVL.